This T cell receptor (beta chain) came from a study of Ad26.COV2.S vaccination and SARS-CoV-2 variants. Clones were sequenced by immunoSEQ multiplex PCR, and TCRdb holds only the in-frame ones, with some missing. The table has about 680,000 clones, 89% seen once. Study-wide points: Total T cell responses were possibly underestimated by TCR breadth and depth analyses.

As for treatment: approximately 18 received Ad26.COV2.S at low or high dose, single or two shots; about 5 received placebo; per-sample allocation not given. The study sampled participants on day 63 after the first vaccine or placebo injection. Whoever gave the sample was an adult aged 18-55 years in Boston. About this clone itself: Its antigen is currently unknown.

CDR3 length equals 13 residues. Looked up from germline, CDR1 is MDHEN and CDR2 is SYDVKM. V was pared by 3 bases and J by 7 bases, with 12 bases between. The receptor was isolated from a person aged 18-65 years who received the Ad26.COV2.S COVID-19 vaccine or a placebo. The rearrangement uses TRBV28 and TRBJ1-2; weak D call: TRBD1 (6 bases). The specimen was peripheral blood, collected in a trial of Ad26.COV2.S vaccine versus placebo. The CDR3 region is CASSFRGAGGYTF. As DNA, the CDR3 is TGTGCCAGCAGTTTTAGGGGGGCGGGTGGCTACACCTTC.